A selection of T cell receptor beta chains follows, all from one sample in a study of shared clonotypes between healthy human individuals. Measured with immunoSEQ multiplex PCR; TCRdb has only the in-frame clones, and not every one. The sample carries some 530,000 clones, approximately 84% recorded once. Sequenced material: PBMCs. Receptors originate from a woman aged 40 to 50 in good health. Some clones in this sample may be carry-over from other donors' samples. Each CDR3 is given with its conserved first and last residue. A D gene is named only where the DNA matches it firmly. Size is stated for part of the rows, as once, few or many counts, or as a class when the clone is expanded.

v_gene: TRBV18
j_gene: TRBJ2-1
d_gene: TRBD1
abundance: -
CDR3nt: TGTGCCAGCTCACCAGACAGGGGTGTCTCCTACAATGAGCAGTTCTTC
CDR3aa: CASSPDRGVSYNEQFF

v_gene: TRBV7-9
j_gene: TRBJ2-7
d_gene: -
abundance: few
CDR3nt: TGTGCCAGCAGCTTAGGGGACCTGAGGGGCGAGCAGTACTTC
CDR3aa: CASSLGDLRGEQYF

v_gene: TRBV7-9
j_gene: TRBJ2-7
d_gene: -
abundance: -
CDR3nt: TGTGCCAGCAGCTTATTTGGAGGCGAGCAGTACTTC
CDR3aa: CASSLFGGEQYF

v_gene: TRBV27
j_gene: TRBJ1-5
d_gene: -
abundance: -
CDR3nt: TGTGCCAGCAGTCCCCGCAGGGGTGAGCCCCAGCATTTT
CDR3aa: CASSPRRGEPQHF

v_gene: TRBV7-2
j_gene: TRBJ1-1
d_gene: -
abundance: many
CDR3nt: TGTGCCAGCAGGAGACCGACGAAGAACACTGAAGCTTTCTTT
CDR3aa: CASRRPTKNTEAFF

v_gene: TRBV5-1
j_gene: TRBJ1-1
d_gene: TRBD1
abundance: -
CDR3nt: TGCGCCAGCAGCTTCCAGGGGGCAGGTAACACTGAAGCTTTCTTT
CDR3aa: CASSFQGAGNTEAFF

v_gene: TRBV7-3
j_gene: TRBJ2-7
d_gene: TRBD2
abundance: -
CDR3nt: TGTGCCAGCAGCCTAGCGGGAGGCCGGGACTACGAGCAGTACTTC
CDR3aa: CASSLAGGRDYEQYF

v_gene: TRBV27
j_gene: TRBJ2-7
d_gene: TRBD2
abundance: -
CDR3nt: TGTGCCAGCAGTCCCCTAGCGGGAGGGCTCTCCTACGAGCAGTACTTC
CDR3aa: CASSPLAGGLSYEQYF

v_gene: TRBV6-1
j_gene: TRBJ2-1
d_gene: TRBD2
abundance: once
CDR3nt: TGTGCCAGCACGGGGAGCGGGAGGCTACTTGAGCAGTTCTTC
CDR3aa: CASTGSGRLLEQFF

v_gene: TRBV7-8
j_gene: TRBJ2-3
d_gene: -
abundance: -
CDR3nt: TGTGCCAGCAGCCCTATCGATACGCAGTATTTT
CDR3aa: CASSPIDTQYF

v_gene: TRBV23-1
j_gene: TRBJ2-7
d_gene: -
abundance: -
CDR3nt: TGCGCCAGCAGCGCCACGGGGTCGCGCTACGAGCAGTACTTC
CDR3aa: CASSATGSRYEQYF

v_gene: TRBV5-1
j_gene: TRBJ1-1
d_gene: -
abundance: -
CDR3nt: TGCGCCAGCAGCTTGGATCCAGGGTTAGTCACTGAAGCTTTCTTT
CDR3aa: CASSLDPGLVTEAFF

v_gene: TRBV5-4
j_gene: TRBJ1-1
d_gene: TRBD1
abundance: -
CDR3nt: TGTGCCAGCAGCAGCGAATTACAGGGGTTGGCGATGAACACTGAAGCTTTCTTT
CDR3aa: CASSSELQGLAMNTEAFF

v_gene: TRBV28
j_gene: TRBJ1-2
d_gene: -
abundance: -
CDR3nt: TGTGCCAGCAGTTTCCGCGGAGAGGGTGGCTACACCTTC
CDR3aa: CASSFRGEGGYTF

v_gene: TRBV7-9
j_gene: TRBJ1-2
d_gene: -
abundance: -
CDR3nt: TGTGCCAGCAGCCCCGCCCCCTCGATGGATTATGGCTACACCTTC
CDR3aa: CASSPAPSMDYGYTF

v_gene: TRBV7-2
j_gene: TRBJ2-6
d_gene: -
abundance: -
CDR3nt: TGTGCCAGCAGCCCCTTTTCTGGGGCCAACGTCCTGACTTTC
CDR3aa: CASSPFSGANVLTF

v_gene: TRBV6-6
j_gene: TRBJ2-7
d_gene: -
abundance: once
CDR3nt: TGTGCCAGCAGTACGCCAGTGGCGAGCGAGCAGTACTTC
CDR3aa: CASSTPVASEQYF

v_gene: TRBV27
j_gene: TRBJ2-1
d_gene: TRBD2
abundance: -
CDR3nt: TGTGCCAGCAGTTTACGCCCGGGACTAGCAGATGAGCAGTTCTTC
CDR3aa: CASSLRPGLADEQFF

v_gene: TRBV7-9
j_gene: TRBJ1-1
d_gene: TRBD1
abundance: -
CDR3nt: TGTGCCAGCAGCTTCCAGGGGGTTAACACTGAAGCTTTCTTT
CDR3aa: CASSFQGVNTEAFF

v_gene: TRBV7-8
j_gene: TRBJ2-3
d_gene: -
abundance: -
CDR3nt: TGTGCCAGCAGCCTCCGGGATACGCAGTATTTT
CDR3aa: CASSLRDTQYF

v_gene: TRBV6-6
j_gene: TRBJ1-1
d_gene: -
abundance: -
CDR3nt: TGTGCCAGCAGTTATACGGGGGGCACTGAAGCTTTCTTT
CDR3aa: CASSYTGGTEAFF

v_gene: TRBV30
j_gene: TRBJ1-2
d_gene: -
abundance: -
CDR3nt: TGTGCCTGGAGGCACTCCGGGGGTGGCTACACCTTC
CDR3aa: CAWRHSGGGYTF

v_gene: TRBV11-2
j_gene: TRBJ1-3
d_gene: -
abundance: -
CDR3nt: TGTGCCAGCAGCCCCAGGGACATCTCTGGAAACACCATATATTTT
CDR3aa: CASSPRDISGNTIYF

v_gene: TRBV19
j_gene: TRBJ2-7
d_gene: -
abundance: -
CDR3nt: TGTGCCAGTAACCCCACCGGGGACGGTGGCCGGTGGTACTTC
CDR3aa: CASNPTGDGGRWYF

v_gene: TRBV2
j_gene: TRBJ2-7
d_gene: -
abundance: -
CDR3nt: TGTGCCAGCAGGGTGGGCAGGGACTACGAGCAGTACTTC
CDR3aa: CASRVGRDYEQYF

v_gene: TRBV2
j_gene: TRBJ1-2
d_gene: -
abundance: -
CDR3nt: TGTGCCAGCAGTGCAACAGGGACTCCGGGCTATGGCTACACCTTC
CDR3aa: CASSATGTPGYGYTF

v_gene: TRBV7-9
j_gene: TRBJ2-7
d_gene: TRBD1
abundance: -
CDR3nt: TGTGCCAGCAGCTTCCCGGCCGGGACAGGGGGCGAGCAGTACTTC
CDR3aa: CASSFPAGTGGEQYF

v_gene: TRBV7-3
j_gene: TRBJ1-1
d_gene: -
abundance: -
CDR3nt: TGTGCCAGCAGCTCAGAGGCAGGGGAGGACACTGAAGCTTTCTTT
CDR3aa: CASSSEAGEDTEAFF

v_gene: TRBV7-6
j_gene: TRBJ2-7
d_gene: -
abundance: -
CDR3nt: TGTGCCAGCAGCCCTCGACAGGACCCCTACGAGCAGTACTTC
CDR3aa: CASSPRQDPYEQYF

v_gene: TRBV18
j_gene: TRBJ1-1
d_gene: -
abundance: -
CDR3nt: TGTGCCAGCTCACTGGGCAGGGTGAACACTGAAGCTTTCTTT
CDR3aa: CASSLGRVNTEAFF

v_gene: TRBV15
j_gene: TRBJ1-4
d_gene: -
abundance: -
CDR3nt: TGTGCCACCAGCAGCGGGGATGGTGAAAAACTGTTTTTT
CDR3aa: CATSSGDGEKLFF

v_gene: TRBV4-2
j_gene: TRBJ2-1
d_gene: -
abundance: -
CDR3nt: TGTGCCAGCAGCTCTACCTTGAAGGAGCAGTTCTTC
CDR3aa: CASSSTLKEQFF

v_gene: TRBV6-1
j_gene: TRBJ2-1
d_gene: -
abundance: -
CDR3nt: TGTGCCAGCAGGGCGGCTGAGATTGAGTTCTTC
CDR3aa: CASRAAEIEFF

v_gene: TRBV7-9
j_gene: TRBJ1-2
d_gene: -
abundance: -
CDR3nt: TGTGCCAGCAGCTTAGGCAGACTTAACTATGGCTACACCTTC
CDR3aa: CASSLGRLNYGYTF

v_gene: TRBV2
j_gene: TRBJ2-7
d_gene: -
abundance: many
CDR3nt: TGTGCCAGCAGTTCCAACTGGTCCTACGAGCAGTACTTC
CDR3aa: CASSSNWSYEQYF

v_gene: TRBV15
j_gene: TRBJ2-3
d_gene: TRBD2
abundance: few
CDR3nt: TGTGCCACCAGCAGCAAGCGGGAGGGCCCAGGAGATACGCAGTATTTT
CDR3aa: CATSSKREGPGDTQYF

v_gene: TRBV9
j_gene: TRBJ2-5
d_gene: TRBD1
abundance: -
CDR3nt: TGTGCCAGCAGCGTCCCAGGGGGCAGAGAGACCCAGTACTTC
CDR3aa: CASSVPGGRETQYF

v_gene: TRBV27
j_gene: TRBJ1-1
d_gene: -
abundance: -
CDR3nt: TGTGCCAGCAGTTTGTGGCAGGGCAACACTGAAGCTTTCTTT
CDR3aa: CASSLWQGNTEAFF

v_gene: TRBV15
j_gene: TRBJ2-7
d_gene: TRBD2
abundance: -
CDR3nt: TGTGCCACCAGCAGAGTTGAAGCGGGAGGGTACGAGCAGTACTTC
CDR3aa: CATSRVEAGGYEQYF

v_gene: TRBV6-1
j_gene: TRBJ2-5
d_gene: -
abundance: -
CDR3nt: TGTGCCAGCAAGGCCGGGCTGGATCTAGAGACCCAGTACTTC
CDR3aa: CASKAGLDLETQYF

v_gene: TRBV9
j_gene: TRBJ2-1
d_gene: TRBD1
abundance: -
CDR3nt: TGTGCCAGCAGCCCCTGGACAGGGTCGGTCAATGAGCAGTTCTTC
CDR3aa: CASSPWTGSVNEQFF

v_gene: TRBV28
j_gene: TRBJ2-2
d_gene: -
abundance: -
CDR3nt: TGTGCCAGCAGTTTACTTCTTGGGGGGAACACCGGGGAGCTGTTTTTT
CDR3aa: CASSLLLGGNTGELFF

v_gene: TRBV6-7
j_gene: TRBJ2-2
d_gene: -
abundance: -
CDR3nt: TGTGCCAGCAGCCGCCGGGACTGGCGGGTTTACGCGAACACCGGGGAGCTGTTTTTT
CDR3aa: CASSRRDWRVYANTGELFF

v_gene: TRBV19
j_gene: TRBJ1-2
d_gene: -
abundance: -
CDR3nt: TGTGCCAGTAGTATGAGGCAGCTATATGGCTACACCTTC
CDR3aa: CASSMRQLYGYTF

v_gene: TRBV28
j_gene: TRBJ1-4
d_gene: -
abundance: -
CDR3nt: TGTGCCAGCAAAGGGCGGTCTGAGGTGGAAAAACTGTTTTTT
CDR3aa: CASKGRSEVEKLFF

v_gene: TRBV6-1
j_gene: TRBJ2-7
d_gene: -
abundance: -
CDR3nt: TGTGCCAGCAGAACCGACAGGGGAGGGACCTACGAGCAGTACTTC
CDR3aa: CASRTDRGGTYEQYF

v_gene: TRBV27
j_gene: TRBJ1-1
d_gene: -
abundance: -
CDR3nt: TGTGCCAGCAGTTTGTGGAGGAACACTGAAGCTTTCTTT
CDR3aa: CASSLWRNTEAFF

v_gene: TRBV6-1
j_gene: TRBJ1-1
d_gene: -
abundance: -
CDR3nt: TGTGCCAGCAGTGAAGTAGGCGGAAACACTGAAGCTTTCTTT
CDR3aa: CASSEVGGNTEAFF

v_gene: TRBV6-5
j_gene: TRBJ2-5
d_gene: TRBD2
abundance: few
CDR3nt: TGTGCCAGCAGGGTCCTCCTAGCGGGATCAGAGACCCAGTACTTC
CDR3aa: CASRVLLAGSETQYF

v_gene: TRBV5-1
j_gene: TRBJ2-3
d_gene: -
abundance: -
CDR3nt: TGCGCCAGCAGCTTGAAGGGTGTGACAGATACGCAGTATTTT
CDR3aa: CASSLKGVTDTQYF

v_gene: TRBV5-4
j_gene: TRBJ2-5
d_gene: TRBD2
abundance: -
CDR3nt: TGTGCCAGCAGCTTGGTGACGACTAGCGAAGAGACCCAGTACTTC
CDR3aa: CASSLVTTSEETQYF

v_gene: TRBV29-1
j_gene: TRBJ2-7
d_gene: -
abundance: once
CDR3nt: TGCAGCGTTGAAGATTGGGGAGGGGGTTACGAGCAGTACTTC
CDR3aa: CSVEDWGGGYEQYF

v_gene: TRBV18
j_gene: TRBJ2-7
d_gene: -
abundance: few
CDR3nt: TGTGCCAGCTCACCACGGCCCGGCGAGAGTGGCGAGCAGTACTTC
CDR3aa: CASSPRPGESGEQYF

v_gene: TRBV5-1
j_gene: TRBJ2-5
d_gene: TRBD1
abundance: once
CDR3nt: TGCGCCAGCAGCTTGGTGCCGGGACAGGGAACCCAGTACTTC
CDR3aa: CASSLVPGQGTQYF

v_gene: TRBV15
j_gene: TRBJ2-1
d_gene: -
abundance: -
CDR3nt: TGTGCCACCAGCAGAGTTTTCCGGGACCTCAATGAGCAGTTCTTC
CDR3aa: CATSRVFRDLNEQFF

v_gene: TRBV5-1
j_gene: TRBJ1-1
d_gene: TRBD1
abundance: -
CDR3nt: TGCGCCAGCAGCTTGATTGACAGGGGAAGCACTGAAGCTTTCTTT
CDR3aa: CASSLIDRGSTEAFF

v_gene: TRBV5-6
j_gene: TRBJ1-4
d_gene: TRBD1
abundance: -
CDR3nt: TGTGCCAGCAGCCGGGGACAGGGATGGGAAAAACTGTTTTTT
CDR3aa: CASSRGQGWEKLFF